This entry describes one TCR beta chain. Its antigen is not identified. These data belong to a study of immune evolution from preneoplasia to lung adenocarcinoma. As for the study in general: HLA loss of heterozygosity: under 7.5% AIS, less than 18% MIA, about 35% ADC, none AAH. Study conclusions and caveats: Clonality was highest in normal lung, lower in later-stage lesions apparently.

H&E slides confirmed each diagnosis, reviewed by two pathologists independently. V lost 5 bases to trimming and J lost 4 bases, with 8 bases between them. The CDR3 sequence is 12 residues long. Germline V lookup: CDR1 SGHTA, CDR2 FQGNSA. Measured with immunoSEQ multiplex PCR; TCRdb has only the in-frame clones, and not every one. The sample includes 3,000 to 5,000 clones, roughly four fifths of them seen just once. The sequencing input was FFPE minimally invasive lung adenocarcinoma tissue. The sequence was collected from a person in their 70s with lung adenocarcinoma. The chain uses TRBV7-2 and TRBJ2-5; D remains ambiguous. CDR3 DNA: TGTGCCAGCAGCGTCCTCGGAGAGACCCAGTACTTC. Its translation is CASSVLGETQYF.